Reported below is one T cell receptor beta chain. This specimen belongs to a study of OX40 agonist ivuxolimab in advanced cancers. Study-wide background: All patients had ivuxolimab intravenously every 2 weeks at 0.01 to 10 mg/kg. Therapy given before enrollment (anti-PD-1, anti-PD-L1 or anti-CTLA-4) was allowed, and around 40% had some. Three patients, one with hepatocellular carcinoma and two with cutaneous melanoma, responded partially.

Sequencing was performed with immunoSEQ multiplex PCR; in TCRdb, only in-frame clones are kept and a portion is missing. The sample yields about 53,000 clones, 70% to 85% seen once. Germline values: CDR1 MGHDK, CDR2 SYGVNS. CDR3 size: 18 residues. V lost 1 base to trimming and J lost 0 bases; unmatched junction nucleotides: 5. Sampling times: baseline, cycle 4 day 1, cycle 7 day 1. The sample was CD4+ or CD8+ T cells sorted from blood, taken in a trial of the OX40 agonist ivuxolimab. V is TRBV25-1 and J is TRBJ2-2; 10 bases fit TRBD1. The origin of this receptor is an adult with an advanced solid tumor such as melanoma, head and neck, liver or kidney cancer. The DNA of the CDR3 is TGTGCCAGCAGTGAATCTCCGGGACAGGGGTCGAACACCGGGGAGCTGTTTTTT. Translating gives CASSESPGQGSNTGELFF.